This T cell receptor (beta chain) derives from a study of blood T cell repertoires in COVID-19 (dated by TCRdb to 2020 to 2021). For the study in its entirety: The collaborator samples originated in the United States, Italy and Spain and spanned the acute and convalescent phases of COVID-19. The prospective study material was composed of cDNA or gDNA derived from T cells, B-cell-depleted T cells, or PBMCs. HLA class I and class II types, where available, came from metadata supplied by the sample provider rather than from assay-based typing. Deeply sampled blood TCRbeta repertoires from subjects exposed to, actively infected with, or recovered from COVID-19 were included in the dataset. The repertoires were released in a freely available public database intended as a resource for research on the immune response to SARS-CoV-2. Sample metadata almost always included a de-identified subject ID, COVID-19 status, age in years and sex. Samples were obtained from the ongoing ImmuneRACE study (first 160 participants) and from about 1,300 subjects provided by 6 global collaborators.

The germline V gene (reference sequence) yields SGHNT for CDR1 and YYREEE for CDR2. Reading from cysteine to phenylalanine, the CDR3 counts 13 amino acids. Just the 39-base CDR3 DNA is kept, in frame starting at base 1. V loses 2 bases, J loses 6 bases, and the germline ends lie 12 bases apart. Details on this clone: Its antigen is still unknown. One base away there is no much larger clone; base qualities are not given.

TCRbeta CDR3 regions were amplified from genomic DNA using the immunoSEQ Assay, a bias-controlled multiplex PCR. On the authors' methods: Nucleated cell counts per sample were estimated from amplification of reference gene primers within the assay. To quantify the absolute abundance of each unique TCRbeta CDR3 rearrangement, sequence reads were collapsed and filtered. For each sample, productive Simpson clonality was calculated as the square root of Simpson's diversity index across productive rearrangements. Entries here come from immuneACCESS through TCRdb and include only in-frame sequences with V and J called. Some clones fail to appear in such tables; in the studies checked, an unresolved V gene covers under half of the shortfall, and the cause of the remainder is unknown. That table supplies the V and J calls and clone size; D and trimming were determined from the DNA. The sample table records 110,000 or so clones; about 79% of these occur just once. The ten top clones hold less than 8% of the sample.

Each collaborating institution followed its own protocols to collect whole blood in K2EDTA tubes. For TCRbeta analysis, collaborators shipped samples in one of three forms: frozen whole blood, isolated PBMCs, or DNA extracted from either of those sample types. Summary of the overall study and its limitations: The amount of clinical and demographic metadata varied by source and participant and was provided uncurated.

Material for sequencing was peripheral blood. The sequence derives from an elderly woman with active or convalescent COVID-19. This chain joins TRBV5-4 to TRBJ2-7; the D segment could be TRBD1, given 6 matching bases. The CDR3 sequence is CASSLQGTLEQYF. The nucleotide sequence is TGTGCCAGCAGCTTACAGGGTACCCTCGAGCAGTACTTC.